This TCR beta chain was identified in a study of T cell clones after liver transplantation. TCRdb keeps only in-frame clones here, not all; method: immunoSEQ multiplex PCR. The table lists approximately 100,000 clones, about 86% of them singletons, with approximately 2.8% in the top ten. Looked up from germline, CDR1 is LNHDA and CDR2 is SQIVND (reference sequence). CDR3 size: 15 residues. Unmatched junction bases numbered 6, after V lost 3 bases and J lost 7 bases. The chain is built from TRBV19 and TRBJ2-7; 13 bases agree with TRBD2. The origin of this receptor is a human patient who received a liver transplant. Some T cells may have come from the graft donor. The sequences come from CD4+ T cells from blood, collected around 44 months after liver transplant. In DNA, the CDR3 is TGTGCCAGTAGTATTTTGACTAGCGGGAGGAGTGAGCAGTACTTC. This codes for CASSILTSGRSEQYF.